This section outlines one T cell receptor (beta chain) sequence together with its context. CDR3 length: 16 residues. The V gene end was trimmed by 6 bases and the J gene end by 4 bases; junction bases not matched to a gene: 8. A J-beta primer mix and a sample-barcoded 5' primer were used in a second PCR of about 7 to 11 cycles. TCRdb itself ran the 5' RACE reads through MiXCR, one entry per CDR3 protein. The sample shows 1.5 million to 2 million distinct CDR3 sequences, 49% of them seen only once. The entry originates in a study of blood T cells in healthy people across ages. The receptor comes from a woman in her 40s in good health. The source material was blood. This sequence joins TRBV12-3 or TRBV12-4 and TRBJ2-3; 12 positions match TRBD1. CDR3 bases: TGTGCCAGCAGCCCCAGGGACAGGGGGCTTCCAGATACGCAGTATTTT. Translation gives CASSPRDRGLPDTQYF.